This is a list of T cell receptor beta chains from one sample in a study of blood T cell repertoires in COVID-19. Only in-frame clones appear in the TCRdb table, and some are missing; sequencing was by immunoSEQ multiplex PCR. The sample consists of 250,000 to 300,000 clones, roughly 86% of them appearing once. The sample was peripheral blood. The receptors stem from a woman between 25 and 40 years old with COVID-19, enrolled during active disease. Both conserved end residues are part of each CDR3. Fields, in order: D gene, clone size, J gene, V gene, CDR3 protein, CDR3 DNA. The D gene is left open where the match is weak. Only some rows state a clone size, as once, few, many or a class for expanded clones.

.,.,TRBJ2-7,TRBV7-4,CASSFVEAGGSYEQYF,TGTGCCAGCAGCTTTGTGGAGGCAGGGGGGTCCTACGAGCAGTACTTC
TRBD2,.,TRBJ2-1,TRBV5-1,CASSPRREGSYNEQFF,TGCGCCAGCAGCCCAAGGCGGGAGGGATCCTACAATGAGCAGTTCTTC
TRBD1,.,TRBJ1-1,TRBV18,CASSPQGAGGNTEAFF,TGTGCCAGCTCACCACAGGGGGCTGGGGGTAACACTGAAGCTTTCTTT
TRBD2,.,TRBJ2-5,TRBV5-4,CASSLAGGRETQYF,TGTGCCAGCAGCTTGGCCGGGGGGAGGGAGACCCAGTACTTC
.,once,TRBJ2-7,TRBV30,CAWSLGVGYEQYF,TGTGCCTGGAGTTTAGGGGTGGGCTACGAGCAGTACTTC
TRBD2,.,TRBJ2-1,TRBV24-1,CATSDPSGVYNEQFF,TGTGCCACCAGTGATCCGAGCGGGGTCTACAATGAGCAGTTCTTC
.,.,TRBJ1-1,TRBV9,CASSVGSGIGTEAFF,TGTGCCAGCAGCGTAGGTTCAGGGATAGGAACTGAAGCTTTCTTT
.,.,TRBJ1-1,TRBV19,CATRQTNTEAFF,TGTGCCACCCGACAGACGAACACTGAAGCTTTCTTT
.,.,TRBJ1-1,TRBV28,CASSITRNTEAFF,TGTGCCAGCAGTATAACACGGAACACTGAAGCTTTCTTT
.,.,TRBJ2-5,TRBV7-3,CASSSYFPREETQYF,TGTGCCAGCAGCTCCTATTTCCCCCGGGAGGAGACCCAGTACTTC
TRBD2,.,TRBJ2-1,TRBV15,CATSRGLARPGTSGDNEQFF,TGTGCCACCAGCAGAGGCCTGGCCAGACCCGGGACTAGCGGGGACAATGAGCAGTTCTTC